This entry concerns a single TCR beta chain. This record comes from a study of blood T cells in healthy people across ages. The germline gives CDR1 SGHRS, CDR2 YFSETQ. The CDR3 sequence is 14 residues long. Aged about 6 to 100, donors were systemically healthy Caucasians from Russia. Through a sample-barcoded 5' primer and a J-beta primer mix, a second PCR was run for roughly 6 to 11 cycles. TCRdb re-called the 5' RACE reads through MiXCR, storing one row per CDR3 protein. The sample consists of about 800,000 distinct CDR3 sequences, more than 35% of them appearing once. The V and J genes are TRBV5-1 and TRBJ2-1, with a possible D match to TRBD1 (6 bases). The J call may be in error: the DNA end matches TRBJ2-7 better. The TCR comes from a man older than 75 in good health. The sequenced sample consisted of blood. Here the CDR3 reads CASRRDMGSNEQYF. CDR3 coding DNA: TGCGCCAGCAGGAGGGACATGGGGAGCAATGAGCAGTACTTC.